What follows is one T cell receptor beta chain and its context. Original analysis: Using reference gene primer amplification, nucleated cell counts were estimated. Method: immunoSEQ multiplex PCR; TCRdb's copy keeps in-frame clones and lacks some. The DNA gave D and trimming, while V, J and clone size come from that table. The sample carries about 140,000 clones, about 83% recorded once. The data stem from a study of blood T cell repertoires in COVID-19. On the study more broadly: Samples came from the United States, Italy and Spain, spanning acute and convalescent COVID-19. T cells, B-cell-depleted T cells, or PBMCs supplied cDNA or gDNA.

Trimming stripped 6 bases from V and 3 bases from J, with 6 bases between. CDR3 length equals 11 residues. The germline CDR1 and CDR2 sequences are SNHLY and FYNNEI. Cohort allocation depended upon clinical history that participants reported. Sequencing was done on a sample of PBMCs or T cells enriched from blood (not recorded which). The sequence was obtained from a woman in her 50s with acute COVID-19. The gene calls are TRBV2 and TRBJ2-7; no definite D call. Written as DNA, the CDR3 is TGTGCCAGCAGGATAGACTACGAGCAGTACTTC. This encodes CASRIDYEQYF. The variable domain in full, completed from reference TRBV2 and TRBJ2-7, reads EPEVTQTPSHQVTQMGQEVILRCVPISNHLYFYWYRQILGQKVEFLVSFYNNEISEKSEIFDDQFSVERPDGSNFTLKIRSTKLEDSAMYFCASRIDYEQYFGPGTRLTVT.